This T cell receptor beta chain derives from a study of follicular helper T cells after annual influenza vaccination. Profiling relied on immunoSEQ multiplex PCR, and the TCRdb table lists in-frame clones only, not all of them. Among some 10,000 clones listed, over 70% were seen once. The time point denotes: 2015-2016 season, pre-vaccination. This sequence was found in an adult who received the influenza vaccine. Source: CXCR5+ CD38- circulating T follicular helper cells from blood, taken on the day of influenza vaccination. Specified subset: circulating Tfh, non-naive CD4+CXCR5+PD-1+ (ICOS+CD38+ or ICOS-CD38-).

For the CDR3, the DNA is TGTGCCTGGAGTAAGTTTGGTGGGTACGAGCAGTACTTC. It is translated as CAWSKFGGYEQYF. The V call is TRBV30, the J call TRBJ2-7; D not certain. The V and J ends lost 2 bases and 4 bases respectively, with 12 bases between them. The length of the CDR3 is 13 residues. Germline CDR1 GTSNPN, CDR2 SVGIG (reference sequence).